The 23 T cell receptor beta chains below come from one sample, sequenced in a study of shared T cell receptors in the human thymus. The method was immunoSEQ multiplex PCR; TCRdb's version includes in-frame clones alone and lacks a portion of them. The sample records over 650,000 clones, about 90% being singletons. The same data also went into a second study, on human thymus T cells.

Sequenced material: thymocytes. The receptor set was obtained from a boy in the first two years of life with a congenital heart defect.

This clone has only a few counts. This rearrangement joins TRBV23-1 to TRBJ2-2; 10 positions agree with TRBD1. TRBV23-1 is labeled an ORF, and its function is uncertain. The CDR3 length is 18 residues. With V trimmed by 0 bases and J by 4 bases, 8 bases remained unmatched. CDR3 region: CASSQSDRGHRCTGELFF. The CDR3 coding sequence is TGCGCCAGCAGTCAATCCGACAGGGGGCATCGATGCACCGGGGAGCTGTTTTTT.

The chain combines TRBV4-3 with TRBJ2-1; 10 bases agree with TRBD2. Germline V gene data show CDR1 as LGHNA and CDR2 as YSLEER. This CDR3 is built from 18 residues. Germline trimming cut 0 bases from V and 12 bases from J; bases unmatched to any gene: 17. The CDR3 region is CASSQDRRSASGGAGQFF. CDR3 bases: TGCGCCAGCAGCCAAGACAGGAGGTCCGCCAGCGGGGGGGCGGGGCAGTTCTTC.

V gene TRBV4-2 combines with J gene TRBJ1-5; 12 bases are shared with TRBD1. J was trimmed by 7 bases and V by 2 bases; bases with no gene match: 3. Germline CDR1 is LGHNA and CDR2 is YNFKEQ. This CDR3 region has 15 residues. CDR3 sequence: CASSQTGQGAQPQHF. CDR3 nucleotides: TGTGCCAGCAGCCAAACGGGACAGGGGGCCCAGCCCCAGCATTTT.

The chain recombines TRBV6-5 with TRBJ1-4; D gene unclear. Trimming shortened V by 2 bases and J by 3 bases, and 10 bases separated the two germline ends. Germline V gene data show CDR1 as MNHEY and CDR2 as SVGAGI. The CDR3 is made up of 15 amino acids. CDR3 sequence (DNA): TGTGCCAGCAGTTACACCCGACTCGCTAATGAAAAACTGTTTTTT. This sequence encodes CASSYTRLANEKLFF.

This clone appeared once. The chain employs TRBV30 and TRBJ2-1; 7 nucleotides match TRBD1. Trimming took 7 bases from V and 6 from J; bases not matched to a gene: 9. The CDR3 sequence is 13 residues long. CDR1 and CDR2 from the germline V gene are GTSNPN and SVGIG (reference sequence). This chain's CDR3 is CAYQSRDSNEQFF. The CDR3 DNA sequence: TGTGCCTACCAGTCACGGGACAGCAATGAGCAGTTCTTC.

The DNA for the CDR3 is TGTGCCAGCAGCCCAGGGTGGGTTGGCACAGATACGCAGTATTTT. Amino acids: CASSPGWVGTDTQYF. The chain couples TRBV14 to TRBJ2-3, with D maybe TRBD1 (5 bases). V was shortened by 4 bases and J by 1 base, with 12 bases between the two germline ends. Germline CDR1 SGHDN, CDR2 FVKESK. This CDR3 comprises 15 residues.

This clone was found once. The chain has TRBV28 and TRBJ1-5; TRBD1 agrees at 12 bases. Germline V gene sequence: CDR1 MDHEN, CDR2 SYDVKM. There are 15 residues in the CDR3. V shed 5 bases, J shed 7 bases, and the junction held 6 bases outside the gene matches. This chain's CDR3 is CASSPQGTGGQPQHF. Written as DNA, the CDR3 is TGTGCCAGCAGTCCCCAAGGGACAGGGGGCCAGCCCCAGCATTTT.

The chain recombines TRBV6-5 with TRBJ2-2, with D possibly matching TRBD2 (5 bases). The CDR3 is 13 residues long. Germline V lookup: CDR1 MNHEY, CDR2 SVGAGI. V was clipped by 6 bases and J by 6 bases, with 11 bases between them. In nucleotides, the CDR3 is TGTGCCAGCAGCGCCTCGGGGTCCGGGGAGCTGTTTTTT. It translates to CASSASGSGELFF.

In this sample, this clone turned up a few times. The rearrangement uses TRBV2 and TRBJ1-1; no reliable D call. The germline CDR1 and CDR2 sequences are SNHLY and FYNNEI. The CDR3 covers 9 residues. V shed 9 bases and J shed 11 bases, with 10 bases lying between them. CDR3 nucleotide sequence: TGTGCCAGTGGGCCAAAGGCTTTCTTT. Residues: CASGPKAFF.

The chain recombines TRBV11-2 with TRBJ1-2, with TRBD1 as a possible D gene (5 bases). The V end was cut by 0 bases, the J end by 7 bases, with 9 bases between. Looked up from germline, CDR1 is SGHAT and CDR2 is FQNNGV. The CDR3 runs 13 residues. In nucleotides, the CDR3 is TGTGCCAGCAGCTTAGATCTCGGGGGTGGCTACACCTTC. This sequence encodes CASSLDLGGGYTF.

The chain recombines TRBV4-1 with TRBJ2-7; 12 positions agree with TRBD2. Germline V gene lookup returns CDR1 MGHRA and CDR2 YSYEKL. With 4 bases clipped from V and 4 bases from J, the junction kept 5 bases outside the gene matches. There are 15 residues in the CDR3. This chain's CDR3 is CASSRGLAGKYEQYF. The CDR3 DNA is TGCGCCAGCAGCCGCGGACTAGCGGGGAAGTACGAGCAGTACTTC.

The chain joins TRBV7-9 to TRBJ2-7; the match to TRBD1 covers 8 bases. With 2 bases clipped from V and 4 bases from J, the junction kept 4 bases outside the gene matches. Germline CDR1 and CDR2: SEHNR and FQNEAQ (reference sequence). This CDR3 contains 14 residues. The CDR3 spells CASSLTDRGYEQYF. The CDR3 nucleotides are TGTGCCAGCAGCTTAACCGACAGGGGATACGAGCAGTACTTC.

The chain combines TRBV4-2 with TRBJ1-1; D may be TRBD1 (5 bases). The CDR3 runs to 17 residues. Germline loops: CDR1 LGHNA, CDR2 YNFKEQ. Trimming removed 1 base from V and 0 bases from J, with 15 bases in between. CDR3 sequence reads: CASSQAGQGPMNTEAFF. In nucleotides, the CDR3 is TGTGCCAGCAGCCAAGCCGGACAAGGTCCTATGAACACTGAAGCTTTCTTT.

The chain employs TRBV30 and TRBJ2-7, with TRBD1 as a possible D gene (5 bases). The CDR3 is 13 residues long. Deletions cut 3 bases from V and 2 bases from J, with 11 bases between. CDR1 and CDR2 (germline): GTSNPN, SVGIG (reference sequence). The CDR3 DNA reads TGTGCCTGGAGAGGGCAGGGCCCCTACGAGCAGTACTTC. It is translated as CAWRGQGPYEQYF. The variable domain in full, with the rest retrieved from reference TRBV30 and TRBJ2-7, is SQTIHQWPATLVQPVGSPLSLECTVEGTSNPNLYWYRQAAGRGLQLLFYSVGIGQISSEVPQNLSASRPQDRQFILSSKKLLLSDSGFYLCAWRGQGPYEQYFGPGTRLTVT.

The rearrangement uses TRBV4-1 and TRBJ2-1; TRBD1 might be the D (8 bases). With 5 bases removed from V and 7 bases from J, the gap between germline ends came to 18 bases. Germline CDR1 and CDR2: MGHRA and YSYEKL. This CDR3 is 15 amino acids long. This CDR3 is CASSTGGVVKNEQFF. The DNA for the CDR3 is TGCGCCAGCAGCACAGGGGGGGTCGTGAAAAATGAGCAGTTCTTC.

This clone was counted a single time. The rearrangement uses TRBV28 and TRBJ2-1; 10 nucleotides match TRBD1. Germline assignment: CDR1 MDHEN and CDR2 SYDVKM. Trimming at V came to 7 bases and at J to 8 bases, leaving 8 bases not matched to a gene. CDR3 length equals 14 residues. CDR3 bases: TGTGCCAGCAATCCGGGACAGGGGTTCCATGAGCAGTTCTTC. This encodes CASNPGQGFHEQFF.

V gene TRBV27 combines with J gene TRBJ2-5; a possible D gene is TRBD1 (5 bases). V lost 6 bases to trimming and J lost 5 bases, with 10 bases between them. CDR3 length: 12 residues. Germline lookup yields CDR1 MNHEY and CDR2 SMNVEV (reference sequence). CDR3 nucleotide sequence: TGTGCCAGCAGAGGGGTTCCGGAGACCCAGTACTTC. The encoded protein is CASRGVPETQYF.

V usage is TRBV19 and J usage is TRBJ1-1; D not certain. The germline V gene encodes CDR1 LNHDA and CDR2 SQIVND (reference sequence). There are 13 residues in the CDR3. Trimming took 3 bases from V and 2 from J, leaving 7 bases between them. The CDR3 bases are TGTGCCAGTAGTATCACATTTAACACTGAAGCTTTCTTT. This encodes CASSITFNTEAFF.

In its sample, this clone was seen a few times. The chain joins TRBV5-5 to TRBJ2-7, with 12 bases that match TRBD2. Per the germline V gene, CDR1 is SGHKS and CDR2 is YYEKEE (reference sequence). This CDR3 comprises 17 residues. After removal of 4 bases from V and 9 bases from J, the junction contained 17 bases not matched to a gene. The chain's CDR3 is CASSQNETSGGSVGQYF. CDR3 in DNA: TGTGCCAGCAGCCAAAACGAGACTAGCGGGGGCTCCGTCGGGCAGTACTTC.

The CDR3 region is CASSYGTGGFYGYTF. CDR3 sequence (DNA): TGTGCCAGCAGTTACGGGACAGGAGGTTTCTATGGCTACACCTTC. The chain employs TRBV6-5 and TRBJ1-2, with TRBD1 identical over 8 bases. This CDR3 is 15 amino acids long. Germline trimming cut 2 bases from V and 4 bases from J; bases unmatched to any gene: 6. The germline gives CDR1 MNHEY, CDR2 SVGAGI.

DNA of the CDR3: TGTGCCAGCAGCCAAGATTTGGCCGAGCAGTACTTC. As protein: CASSQDLAEQYF. The J gene is TRBJ2-7, the V gene TRBV14; D gene unclear. V was clipped by 0 bases and J by 6 bases, with 6 bases between them. CDR1 and CDR2 (germline): SGHDN, FVKESK. The CDR3 totals 12 residues.

This clone was seen a single time. This chain connects TRBV28 to TRBJ2-2; D possibly corresponds to TRBD1 (6 bases). Germline V gene sequence: CDR1 MDHEN, CDR2 SYDVKM. V lost 2 bases to trimming and J lost 7 bases, with 17 bases between them. The CDR3 runs 16 residues. DNA of the CDR3: TGTGCCAGCAGTTTACTTGGCAAGGGGGTCTTCGGGGAGCTGTTTTTT. It codes for CASSLLGKGVFGELFF.

In this sample, this clone turned up a few times. The rearrangement joins TRBV27 to TRBJ2-3; D perhaps matches TRBD2 (5 bases). This CDR3 has 16 residues. Germline lookup yields CDR1 MNHEY and CDR2 SMNVEV (reference sequence). The ends were cut back, 3 bases at V and 2 bases at J, with 15 bases in the middle. The chain's CDR3 is CASSLRIAMATDTQYF. In DNA, the CDR3 is TGTGCCAGCAGTTTGCGAATAGCGATGGCCACAGATACGCAGTATTTT.